The clone carrying this TCR beta chain was detected once. Individuals aged 18 to 89 years were recruited from approximately 24 US areas. Assignment of participants to cohorts was predicated upon participant-reported clinical history. Source study methods: Reference gene primer amplification gave nucleated cell count estimates. Using immunoSEQ multiplex PCR, the repertoire was profiled, and TCRdb retains in-frame clones only, with some absent. V, J and clone size were drawn from that table, and D and trimming were deduced from the DNA. The sample has under 300,000 clones, 85% seen once; the top ten hold 6.6%. This sample was taken from a study of blood T cell repertoires in COVID-19. Across the study: The United States, Italy and Spain were the sources of the acute and convalescent COVID-19 samples.

The CDR3 totals 11 residues. The junction had 5 bases not matched to a gene; V was cut back by 6 bases and J by 8 bases. In germline, CDR1 is SQVTM, CDR2 ANQGSEA. This chain links TRBV29-1 with TRBJ1-2, with 8 bases aligning to TRBD1. The receptor was isolated from a woman between 45 and 65 years old who had been exposed to COVID-19. Sequencing was carried out using PBMCs or T cells enriched from blood (not recorded which). CDR3 sequence (DNA): TGCAGCGTAGGACAGGGAGGAGGCTACACCTTC. It encodes CSVGQGGGYTF. The variable domain in full, with the rest retrieved from reference TRBV29-1 and TRBJ1-2, is SAVISQKPSRDICQRGTSLTIQCQVDSQVTMMFWYRQQPGQSLTLIATANQGSEATYESGFVIDKFPISRPNLTFSTLTVSNMSPEDSSIYLCSVGQGGGYTFGSGTRLTVV.